The T cell receptor beta chain described here comes from a study of PD-L1 blockade in urothelial cancer. Overall study: The year 2014 saw patients start atezolizumab, 1,200 mg intravenously every 3 weeks.

CDR1 is KGHSH and CDR2 is LQKENI in the germline V gene. Trimming stripped 2 bases from V and 0 bases from J, with 4 bases between. This CDR3 is built from 14 residues. A remark on this clone: This sample also contains other DNA sequences that code for the same CDR3.

Indicated time point: peripheral blood 6 weeks after treatment start. TCRdb's table, derived via immunoSEQ multiplex PCR, lists solely in-frame clones and lacks some. Of 100,000 to 150,000 clones listed, more than 70% are singletons. The chain has TRBV18 and TRBJ2-2; D gene unclear. The clonotype was recovered from a man aged 45-65 years with urothelial cancer. The input for sequencing was PBMCs, taken around atezolizumab (anti-PD-L1) treatment. The CDR3 spells CASSPGTNTGELFF. DNA for the CDR3: TGTGCCAGCTCACCAGGCACGAACACCGGGGAGCTGTTTTTT.